One sample yielded the 15 T cell receptor beta chains listed below, sequenced in a study of Graves' ophthalmopathy and Graves' hyperthyroidism (dated by TCRdb to the late 2010s). Sequencing took place on an Illumina HiSeq 2000. For repertoire sequencing, TCR beta CDR3 regions were amplified from RNA transcripts. The first round was an RT-PCR using HTBI primers with the Qiagen OneStep RT-PCR kit, and this first round was followed by a second-round multiplex PCR, then size selection and purification. TCRdb took the public reads, trimmed them with fastp at Q25, ran MiXCR for clone calling and kept in-frame beta chains. Rows with one shared CDR3 protein collapse into an entry with the most common genes and DNA. In this sample the table shows 500,000 to 800,000 distinct CDR3 sequences, 35% to 45% of which occur a single time. Of the sample, 3% to 3.5% is held by the ten largest clones. Material for sequencing was peripheral blood. These TCRs come from an adult man with Graves' ophthalmopathy.

This clonotype has ten or more counts. The gene calls are TRBV9 and TRBJ2-7; possible D gene TRBD1, 6 bases. Germline CDR1 reads SGDLS; CDR2 reads YYNGEE. V was cut by 0 bases and J by 3 bases, with 13 bases left in between. This CDR3 comprises 15 residues. CDR3: CASSVAAGEIYEQYF. CDR3 nucleotides: TGTGCCAGCAGCGTAGCCGCAGGGGAGATCTACGAGCAGTACTTC.

This clonotype was observed a handful of times. This rearrangement joins TRBV6-5 to TRBJ1-1, with D possibly matching TRBD1 (5 bases). The CDR3 contains 14 residues. Trimming took 5 bases from V and 8 from J, leaving 18 bases between them. Germline V gene sequence: CDR1 MNHEY, CDR2 SVGAGI. CDR3 protein: CASSEGWGTREAFF. The CDR3, as DNA: TGTGCCAGCAGTGAAGGTTGGGGGACCCGGGAAGCTTTCTTT.

At least ten counts were recorded for this clonotype. The gene calls are TRBV6-1 and TRBJ2-5; 8 nucleotides agree with TRBD1. Germline V CDR1 and CDR2: MNHNS, SASEGT. The V gene end was trimmed by 3 bases and the J gene end by 1 base; junction bases not matched to a gene: 4. This CDR3 contains 15 residues. In DNA, the CDR3 is TGTGCCAGCAGTGACTTACAGGGGGGCCAAGAGACCCAGTACTTC. Amino acids: CASSDLQGGQETQYF.

The CDR3 DNA reads as TGCGCCAGCAGCCTCCACCCCGGACAGGCCGACGAGCAGTACTTC. Translation: CASSLHPGQADEQYF. V usage is TRBV4-1 and J usage is TRBJ2-7; TRBD1 aligns across 7 bases. V shed 4 bases and J 5 bases; nucleotides not matched to a gene: 11. The V gene's germline CDR1 is MGHRA and CDR2 YSYEKL. The CDR3 is made up of 15 amino acids.

Points on this clonotype: At one of its ends the junction is not consistent with the germline gene, which may arise from a read error. The chain uses TRBV10-3 and TRBJ1-1; tentatively, D is TRBD1 (5 bases). CDR3 length equals 13 residues. Germline CDR1 and CDR2: ENHRY and SYGVKD. CDR3 protein: CATSVGVNTEAFF. In DNA, the CDR3 is TGTGCCACCAGTGTGGGGGTGAACACTGAAGCTTTCTTT.

This clonotype turned up a few times. The rearrangement links TRBV12-3 or TRBV12-4 to TRBJ2-6; no clear D. Trimming cost V 5 bases and J 0 bases, with 11 bases left between them. This CDR3 spans 16 amino acids. This CDR3 reads CASSEAPGSGANVLTF. CDR3 coding DNA: TGTGCCAGCAGTGAAGCGCCGGGCTCTGGGGCCAACGTCCTGACTTTC.

The chain uses TRBV15 and TRBJ2-6; the D gene is possibly TRBD1 (5 bases). This CDR3 has 14 amino acids. The germline gives CDR1 LNHNV, CDR2 YYDKDF (reference sequence). The V and J ends lost 4 bases and 1 base respectively, with 5 bases between them. The CDR3 is CATSTGSGANVLTF. The CDR3 nucleotides are TGTGCCACCAGCACAGGGTCTGGGGCCAACGTCCTGACTTTC.

As for this clonotype: The junction differs from germline at one of its ends, possibly a read error. The J gene is TRBJ1-3, the V gene TRBV10-3; TRBD1 is a possible D gene (5 bases). Germline CDR1 ENHRY, CDR2 SYGVKD. This CDR3 is 16 amino acids long. The CDR3 nucleotides read TGTGCCAGCAGTGAACCGGGACGGGTCTCTGGAAACACCATATATTTT. The encoded protein is CASSEPGRVSGNTIYF.

In this sample, this clonotype turned up many times. This rearrangement joins TRBV7-9 to TRBJ2-2, with a tentative D call TRBD2 (5 bases). Germline V lookup: CDR1 SEHNR, CDR2 FQNEAQ (reference sequence). The CDR3 contains 13 residues. Trimming cost V 8 bases and J 3 bases, with 10 bases left between them. This chain's CDR3 is CASPNGDTGELFF. In nucleotides, the CDR3 is TGTGCCAGCCCCAACGGGGACACCGGGGAGCTGTTTTTT.

This clonotype was observed at least ten times. This chain joins TRBV10-3 and TRBJ1-1, with D possibly TRBD1 on 6 matching bases. CDR3 length: 13 amino acids. Germline-derived CDR1 and CDR2 are ENHRY and SYGVKD. The V and J ends lost 10 bases and 0 bases respectively, with 12 bases between them. The CDR3 coding sequence is TGTGCCAGCAATGGACAGCTGAACACTGAAGCTTTCTTT. Its translation is CASNGQLNTEAFF.

V usage is TRBV10-3 and J usage is TRBJ1-2, with TRBD1 as a possible D gene (5 bases). CDR1 and CDR2 from the germline V gene are ENHRY and SYGVKD. The CDR3 consists of 13 residues. V lost 6 bases to trimming and J lost 8 bases, with 16 bases between them. CDR3 protein: CAISNPGLAGYTF. CDR3 nucleotide sequence: TGTGCCATCAGCAACCCGGGACTAGCGGGCTACACCTTC.

The sample holds many counts of this clonotype. The chain links TRBV29-1 to TRBJ2-7; 7 bases fit TRBD2. Germline V CDR1 and CDR2: SQVTM, ANQGSEA. V shed 6 bases, J shed 5 bases, and the junction held 7 bases outside the gene matches. The CDR3 is 12 amino acids. This CDR3 is CSVKLASDEQYF. CDR3 nucleotides: TGCAGCGTAAAACTAGCGAGCGACGAGCAGTACTTC.

A note on this clonotype: A much larger clone differs from this one at a single base, so this may be a read error. The chain combines TRBV10-3 with TRBJ2-5; tentatively, D is TRBD1 (6 bases). The CDR3 is 15 residues long. The V gene's germline CDR1 is ENHRY and CDR2 SYGVKD. CDR3 DNA sequence: TGTGCCAGCAGTTACCCGGCGACAGGCCAAGAGACCCAGTACTTC. Residues: CASSYPATGQETQYF.

The chain links TRBV10-3 to TRBJ1-4; a weak D match, TRBD1 (6 bases). CDR3 length equals 13 residues. V lost 9 bases, J lost 6 bases, and 14 bases lay in between. In germline, CDR1 is ENHRY, CDR2 SYGVKD. The CDR3: CAIRQGIDEKLFF. CDR3 DNA sequence: TGTGCCATTCGGCAGGGGATCGATGAAAAACTGTTTTTT.

The sample holds a few counts of this clonotype. CDR3 coding DNA: TGTGCCAGCAGCCTGGACAGTGGAACCCAAGAGACCCAGTACTTC. Residues: CASSLDSGTQETQYF. The chain links TRBV12-3 or TRBV12-4 to TRBJ2-5, with a tentative D call TRBD1 (6 bases). The CDR3 sequence is 15 residues long. V was cut by 6 bases and J by 1 base, with 15 bases left in between.